The 20 T cell receptor beta chains in this list originate from one sample, sequenced in a study of molecular identifiers for immune sequencing clone quantification. TCRdb reprocessed the PCR reads via MiXCR and lists one record per CDR3 protein. The repertoire holds 45,000 to 55,000 distinct CDR3 sequences, with around 33% as singletons. The sequencing sample was made of naive CD8+ T cells from blood, with Jurkat cell RNA spiked in. Stated subset: FACS-sorted CD8+CD4-CCR7+CD45RA+ naive T cells. Receptor source: a human donor in good health. Some libraries in this study had Jurkat cell RNA spiked in.

This clonotype was counted ten times or more. This chain connects TRBV4-3 to TRBJ2-7; 10 bases map to TRBD2. Germline CDR1 reads LGHNA; CDR2 reads YSLEER. The CDR3 consists of 15 residues. Unmatched junction bases numbered 3, after V lost 1 base and J lost 3 bases. The CDR3 here is CASSQAASGSYEQYF. The CDR3 nucleotides are TGCGCCAGCAGCCAAGCGGCTAGCGGGAGCTACGAGCAGTACTTC.

By frequency in the sample, this clonotype is medium-sized. This chain connects TRBV5-1 to TRBJ2-3; D unresolved. Germline lookup yields CDR1 SGHRS and CDR2 YFSETQ. This CDR3 region has 15 residues. Trimming removed 2 bases at V and 3 bases at J, with 13 bases between. The CDR3 DNA follows: TGCGCCAGCAGCTTTGCGGTCGGTTTGACAGATACGCAGTATTTT. This encodes CASSFAVGLTDTQYF.

This clonotype was found many times. V gene TRBV27 combines with J gene TRBJ2-3; 10 positions match TRBD2. The germline V gene has CDR1 MNHEY and CDR2 SMNVEV (reference sequence). V was pared by 5 bases and J by 2 bases, with 10 bases of the junction left unmatched. CDR3 size: 17 residues. The CDR3 region is CASSPTTTSGYTDTQYF. CDR3 in DNA: TGTGCCAGCAGTCCCACCACGACTAGCGGGTACACAGATACGCAGTATTTT.

This clonotype was detected many times. J is TRBJ1-1 and V is TRBV25-1; TRBD1 aligns across 9 bases. The germline gives CDR1 MGHDK, CDR2 SYGVNS. V shed 3 bases and J 8 bases; nucleotides not matched to a gene: 7. This CDR3 is built from 14 residues. This CDR3 is CASSDWGQGLEAFF. CDR3 coding DNA: TGTGCCAGCAGTGATTGGGGACAGGGATTAGAAGCTTTCTTT.

As regards this clonotype: The junction departs from the called germline gene at one end, perhaps through a read error. This chain joins TRBV9 and TRBJ2-1, with unresolved D. This CDR3 is built from 14 residues. Germline V gives CDR1 SGDLS, CDR2 YYNGEE. CDR3 residues: CVSSSDVVDNEQFF. Written as DNA, the CDR3 is TGTGTCAGCAGCTCGGACGTGGTCGACAATGAGCAGTTCTTC.

Regarding this clonotype: A much larger clone differs by one base, so this may be a read error. The J gene is TRBJ2-7, the V gene TRBV20-1; 7 nucleotides match TRBD2. CDR3 length: 11 residues. Germline V CDR1 and CDR2: DFQATT, SNEGSKA (reference sequence). CDR3 loop: CIAPSGGEQYF. The CDR3 bases are TGCATTGCTCCTAGCGGAGGCGAGCAGTACTTC.

With regard to this clonotype: A read error is possible here, since a much larger clone lies one base away. The chain couples TRBV7-6 to TRBJ2-7; no firm D call. The CDR3 contains 16 residues. V gave up 5 bases and J gave up 3 bases, with 20 bases separating them. Germline-derived CDR1 and CDR2 are SGHVS and FNYEAQ. Written as DNA, the CDR3 is TGTGCCAGCAGCCCACAACTAATTCGCGGAAGCTACGAGCAGTACTTC. This gives the protein CASSPQLIRGSYEQYF.

This clonotype was counted a few times. The chain is built from TRBV29-1 and TRBJ1-1; the D gene is possibly TRBD1 (5 bases). Trimming removed 6 bases at V and 5 bases at J, with 13 bases between. The germline gives CDR1 SQVTM, CDR2 ANQGSEA. The CDR3 length is 12 residues. CDR3 amino acids: CSVPGKGTEAFF. DNA of the CDR3: TGCAGCGTACCCGGGAAGGGGACTGAAGCTTTCTTT.

This clonotype was recorded at least ten times. The rearrangement joins TRBV7-2 to TRBJ1-5, with 9 bases that match TRBD1. Per the germline V gene, CDR1 is SGHTA and CDR2 is FQGNSA. There are 14 residues in the CDR3. V shed 7 bases, J shed 4 bases, and the junction held 5 bases outside the gene matches. This chain's CDR3 is CASTLGQGNQPQHF. In nucleotides, the CDR3 is TGTGCCAGCACCTTGGGACAGGGTAATCAGCCCCAGCATTTT.

This clonotype was observed a handful of times. The V call is TRBV18, the J call TRBJ2-3, with D possibly matching TRBD2 (5 bases). Germline CDR1 KGHSH, CDR2 LQKENI. With 0 bases removed from V and 9 bases from J, the gap between germline ends came to 13 bases. The CDR3 covers 14 residues. CDR3 sequence reads: CASSPPSGRETQYF. In nucleotides, the CDR3 is TGTGCCAGCTCACCACCGTCGGGAAGGGAGACGCAGTATTTT.

Comments on this clonotype: Likely a read error: the CDR3 ends without its conserved phenylalanine or tryptophan. The chain uses TRBV5-3 and TRBJ2-6; D is uncertain. TRBV5-3 is annotated as an ORF whose role is uncertain. The CDR3 covers 19 residues. The V end lost 8 bases, the J end lost 2 bases, and 26 bases lay between the germline ends. This CDR3 is CASSAGLGLSGAGANVLTI. CDR3 sequence (DNA): TGTGCCAGCAGCGCCGGCCTAGGCCTCAGTGGTGCTGGGGCCAACGTCCTGACTATC.

The chain joins TRBV25-1 to TRBJ2-3; weak D call: TRBD1 (6 bases). The CDR3 is 15 amino acids. Trimming pared 5 bases from V and 0 bases from J, leaving 12 bases between. Germline V gene lookup returns CDR1 MGHDK and CDR2 SYGVNS. The CDR3 bases are TGTGCCAGCAGTAGCCACAGGGTCAGCACAGATACGCAGTATTTT. As protein: CASSSHRVSTDTQYF.

In the case of this clonotype: A junction boundary mismatches the germline segment, possibly from a read error. The chain combines TRBV24-1 with TRBJ1-4; D unresolved. Germline CDR1 is KGHDR and CDR2 is SFDVKD. The CDR3 totals 15 residues. The CDR3 DNA reads TGTGCCACCAGTGATGTGAAGGACCACAATGAAAAACTGTATTTT. This encodes CATSDVKDHNEKLYF.

The chain is built from TRBV20-1 and TRBJ1-5, with a weak D call TRBD1 (5 bases). V lost 6 bases and J 2 bases, leaving 14 bases between the germline ends. The CDR3 consists of 14 residues. CDR1 DFQATT and CDR2 SNEGSKA come from the germline V gene (reference sequence). CDR3 in DNA: TGCAGTGCGGGAACAGGTTTCGGCAATCAGCCCCAGCATTTT. It is translated as CSAGTGFGNQPQHF.

Ten or more counts support this clonotype. This chain connects TRBV27 to TRBJ1-5, with D perhaps TRBD1 (6 bases). Germline V lookup: CDR1 MNHEY, CDR2 SMNVEV (reference sequence). V lost 2 bases and J lost 8, with 10 bases in between. There are 13 residues in the CDR3. Here the CDR3 reads CASSLGQFEPQHF. The DNA of the CDR3 is TGTGCCAGCAGTTTAGGACAGTTCGAGCCCCAGCATTTT.

The table lists this clonotype with a few counts. The chain links TRBV28 to TRBJ2-5; TRBD2 aligns across 10 bases. V trimming: 8 bases; J trimming: 3 bases; junction bases outside the gene matches: 9. Germline V gene lookup returns CDR1 MDHEN and CDR2 SYDVKM. The length of the CDR3 is 15 residues. The CDR3 DNA reads as TGTGCCAGCTCCGTCCCAGGACTAGCGGAAGAGACCCAGTACTTC. Amino acids: CASSVPGLAEETQYF.

The rearrangement uses TRBV6-2 or TRBV6-3 and TRBJ2-1, with 10 bases lining up with TRBD2. J was trimmed by 4 bases and V by 8 bases; bases with no gene match: 5. CDR1 and CDR2 (germline): MNHEY, SVGEGT. The CDR3 runs to 14 residues. CDR3 protein: CASGLAALYNEQFF. The CDR3 DNA reads as TGTGCCAGCGGACTAGCGGCATTGTACAATGAGCAGTTCTTC.

This clonotype was recorded many times. J is TRBJ2-3 and V is TRBV9, with D maybe TRBD2 (6 bases). V dropped 0 bases and J dropped 5 bases, with 13 bases sitting between them. The CDR3 is made up of 15 amino acids. Germline loops: CDR1 SGDLS, CDR2 YYNGEE. CDR3: CASSVELLAEDTQYF. DNA for the CDR3: TGTGCCAGCAGCGTAGAGTTGTTAGCGGAAGATACGCAGTATTTT.

This clonotype was observed many times. The genes are TRBV20-1 and TRBJ1-1; no reliable D call. The CDR3 loop spans 10 amino acids. CDR1 is DFQATT, CDR2 SNEGSKA, per germline (reference sequence). The germline V and J ends were trimmed by 4 bases and 3 bases, with 3 bases remaining between them. CDR3 sequence reads: CSATDTEAFF. The DNA of the CDR3 is TGCAGTGCTACAGACACTGAAGCTTTCTTT.

This clonotype appeared many times. The chain links TRBV6-2 or TRBV6-3 to TRBJ2-3; D not resolved. The germline V and J ends were trimmed by 5 bases and 5 bases, with 11 bases remaining between them. Looked up from germline, CDR1 is MNHEY and CDR2 is SVGEGT. CDR3 size: 13 residues. The CDR3 DNA reads as TGTGCCAGCAGTCTGGGATGGGGAGATACGCAGTATTTT. It encodes CASSLGWGDTQYF.